Given below is one TCR beta chain in context. The data stem from a study of blood T cell repertoires in COVID-19. Turning to the study itself: COVID-19 samples from acute and convalescent phases originated in the United States, Italy and Spain. T cells, B-cell-depleted T cells, or PBMCs provided the cDNA or gDNA that served as material.

Original data processing: Nucleated cell counts were estimated from reference gene primer amplification. This table comes from immunoSEQ multiplex PCR, and its TCRdb copy is limited to in-frame clones, with some not included. That table furnishes V, J and clone size, whereas the DNA furnished D and trimming. The sample carries about 36,000 clones, around 90% recorded once. Trimming took 2 bases from V and 5 from J, leaving 9 bases between them. The V gene's germline CDR1 is MNHEY and CDR2 SMNVEV (reference sequence). The CDR3 loop spans 13 amino acids. The TCR was taken from a man aged 55 to 70 with acute or convalescent COVID-19. The V gene is TRBV27, the J gene TRBJ2-5; the D gene is possibly TRBD2 (5 bases). The sequenced sample consisted of peripheral blood. Here the CDR3 reads CASSLRRRETQYF. The CDR3 DNA reads as TGTGCCAGCAGTTTAAGAAGGAGGGAGACCCAGTACTTC.